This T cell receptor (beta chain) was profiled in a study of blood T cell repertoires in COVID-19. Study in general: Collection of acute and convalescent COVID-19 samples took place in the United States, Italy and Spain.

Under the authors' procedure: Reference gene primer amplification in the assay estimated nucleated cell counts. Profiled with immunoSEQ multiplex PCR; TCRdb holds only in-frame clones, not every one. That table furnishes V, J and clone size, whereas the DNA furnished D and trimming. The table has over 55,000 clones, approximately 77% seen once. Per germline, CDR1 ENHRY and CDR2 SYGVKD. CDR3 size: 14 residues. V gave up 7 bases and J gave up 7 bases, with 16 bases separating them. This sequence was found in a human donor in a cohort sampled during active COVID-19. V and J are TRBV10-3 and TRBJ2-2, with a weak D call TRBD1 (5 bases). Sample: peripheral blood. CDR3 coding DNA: TGTGCCATCACCAAGGGGCTGGAAAGCGGGGAGCTGTTTTTT. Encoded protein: CAITKGLESGELFF.